A single sample is the source of the 16 T cell receptor beta chains below, sequenced in a study of response to subunit inactivated influenza vaccine. TCRdb re-called the RT-PCR reads with MiXCR, one entry per CDR3 protein. The table records around 520,000 distinct CDR3 sequences, over 25% of them present only once. The sequences come from CD4+ T cells sorted from PBMCs, collected more than 4 days after vaccination. These receptors were obtained from a man in his fifties or sixties who received an inactivated influenza vaccine.

The chain has TRBV6-1 and TRBJ1-2, with D unresolved. Between the trimmed V and J ends, which lost 7 bases and 2 bases, there was a span of 14 bases. Germline assignment: CDR1 MNHNS and CDR2 SASEGT. The CDR3 runs to 14 residues. CDR3: CASTGTGSNYGYTF. The CDR3 bases are TGTGCCAGCACGGGAACGGGGTCCAACTATGGCTACACCTTC.

The chain joins TRBV29-1 to TRBJ2-1, with D possibly matching TRBD1 (5 bases). V shed 4 bases and J shed 5 bases, with 12 bases lying between them. The germline V gene has CDR1 SQVTM and CDR2 ANQGSEA. The CDR3 loop spans 13 amino acids. Here the CDR3 DNA reads TGCAGCGTTGTTCCCGCCAGGGACAATGAGCAGTTCTTC. Its translation: CSVVPARDNEQFF.

A few counts support this clonotype. The chain recombines TRBV30 with TRBJ2-7; D is undetermined. Trimming took off 2 bases at V and 5 bases at J, with 10 bases between the two ends. This CDR3 has 12 residues. Germline values: CDR1 GTSNPN, CDR2 SVGIG (reference sequence). The CDR3 loop is CAWSPPTNEQYF. CDR3 coding DNA: TGTGCCTGGAGTCCTCCCACGAACGAGCAGTACTTC. Filled out from reference TRBV30 and TRBJ2-7, the complete variable domain reads SQTIHQWPATLVQPVGSPLSLECTVEGTSNPNLYWYRQAAGRGLQLLFYSVGIGQISSEVPQNLSASRPQDRQFILSSKKLLLSDSGFYLCAWSPPTNEQYFGPGTRLTVT.

The chain combines TRBV20-1 with TRBJ2-7; 12 bases are shared with TRBD2. Germline V CDR1 and CDR2: DFQATT, SNEGSKA (reference sequence). The junction had 6 bases not matched to a gene; V was cut back by 3 bases and J by 6 bases. The CDR3 is 14 residues long. DNA for the CDR3: TGCAGTGCTAGCCTAGCGGGAGGGCCGAGCGAGCAGTACTTC. It yields the protein CSASLAGGPSEQYF.

This clonotype has just a few counts. The V gene is TRBV10-3, the J gene TRBJ1-4, with D perhaps TRBD1 (6 bases). CDR1 and CDR2 from the germline V gene are ENHRY and SYGVKD. This CDR3 has 14 amino acids. V was clipped by 3 bases and J by 7 bases, with 12 bases between them. The chain's CDR3 is CAISERGGGEKLFF. The CDR3 nucleotides are TGTGCCATCAGTGAACGAGGGGGGGGTGAAAAACTGTTTTTT.

This clonotype showed up just a few times. The V gene is TRBV25-1, the J gene TRBJ1-4; D is possibly TRBD1 (5 bases). Germline V gene sequence: CDR1 MGHDK, CDR2 SYGVNS. This CDR3 has 15 amino acids. Trimming cost V 4 bases and J 4 bases, with 13 bases left between them. The chain's CDR3 is CASSVPGRDNEKLFF. CDR3 nucleotide sequence: TGTGCCAGCAGTGTCCCGGGACGGGATAATGAAAAACTGTTTTTT.

The chain couples TRBV7-2 to TRBJ2-2, with TRBD1 matching over 8 bases. J was trimmed by 2 bases and V by 5 bases; bases with no gene match: 7. Germline V gene sequence: CDR1 SGHTA, CDR2 FQGNSA. The CDR3 sequence is 16 residues long. CDR3 coding DNA: TGTACCAGCAGCGGTACAGGGGGGATCAACACCGGGGAGCTGTTTTTT. Translating it yields CTSSGTGGINTGELFF.

The chain couples TRBV3-1 to TRBJ2-1; 12 positions agree with TRBD2. J was trimmed by 9 bases and V by 4 bases; bases with no gene match: 7. The CDR3 has 15 residues. Germline CDR1 and CDR2: LGHDT and YNNKEL (reference sequence). The CDR3: CASSLLAGGFFEQFF. In DNA, the CDR3 is TGTGCCAGCAGCCTTCTAGCGGGGGGGTTTTTTGAGCAGTTCTTC.

The chain has TRBV12-3 or TRBV12-4 and TRBJ2-1, with 8 bases fitting TRBD2. This CDR3 spans 15 amino acids. V shed 6 bases and J 3 bases; nucleotides not matched to a gene: 7. The CDR3 sequence: CASRKPGLVYNEQFF. CDR3 sequence (DNA): TGTGCCAGCAGAAAGCCGGGACTAGTCTACAATGAGCAGTTCTTC.

V gene TRBV12-3 or TRBV12-4 combines with J gene TRBJ1-2, with a tentative D call TRBD1 (6 bases). This CDR3 contains 12 residues. V was clipped by 8 bases and J by 7 bases, with 14 bases between them. CDR3 in DNA: TGTGCCAGCCAACCATCAGGGGTTGGCTACACCTTC. Translated: CASQPSGVGYTF.

The V call is TRBV20-1, the J call TRBJ2-1; a weak D match, TRBD2 (5 bases). Germline CDR1 is DFQATT and CDR2 is SNEGSKA (reference sequence). This CDR3 comprises 13 residues. V lost 2 bases and J lost 4, with 9 bases in between. The CDR3 spells CSARSPGYNEQFF. In nucleotides, the CDR3 is TGCAGTGCTAGAAGTCCGGGATACAATGAGCAGTTCTTC.

This clonotype was detected a few times. This rearrangement joins TRBV6-1 to TRBJ2-7, with TRBD2 matching 14 bases. The V gene end was trimmed by 8 bases and the J gene end by 4 bases; junction bases not matched to a gene: 4. Germline V gene data show CDR1 as MNHNS and CDR2 as SASEGT. This CDR3 contains 14 residues. The CDR3 here is CASRRLAGGYEQYF. The CDR3 nucleotides read TGTGCCAGCCGAAGACTAGCGGGAGGGTACGAGCAGTACTTC.

This clonotype was detected only a few times. The V gene is TRBV24-1, the J gene TRBJ1-2, with TRBD1 as a possible D gene (6 bases). The CDR3 is made up of 13 amino acids. V was shortened by 5 bases and J by 5 bases, with 11 bases between the two germline ends. Germline assignment: CDR1 KGHDR and CDR2 SFDVKD. As DNA, the CDR3 is TGTGCCACCAGTGTCGGGACAACGTATGGCTACACCTTC. Residues: CATSVGTTYGYTF.

This chain links TRBV7-7 with TRBJ2-7, with D possibly being TRBD1 (5 bases). The CDR3 spans 17 residues. CDR1 and CDR2 (germline): SSHAT, FNYEAQ (reference sequence). V was shortened by 0 bases and J by 0 bases, with 15 bases between the two germline ends. CDR3 DNA: TGTGCCAGCAGCTTAGCACCATACAGGACGGACTCCTACGAGCAGTACTTC. Translating it yields CASSLAPYRTDSYEQYF. The variable domain in full, with the rest retrieved from reference TRBV7-7 and TRBJ2-7, is GAGVSQSPRYKVTKRGQDVTLRCDPISSHATLYWYQQALGQGPEFLTYFNYEAQPDKSGLPSDRFSAERPEGSISTLTIQRTEQRDSAMYRCASSLAPYRTDSYEQYFGPGTRLTVT.

V and J are TRBV7-9 and TRBJ1-2; D not resolved. The CDR3 is made up of 14 amino acids. CDR1 and CDR2 (germline): SEHNR, FQNEAQ (reference sequence). Deletions cut 1 base from V and 0 bases from J, with 6 bases between. CDR3 sequence (DNA): TGTGCCAGCAGCTTAGGTGCAACTAACTATGGCTACACCTTC. The encoded protein is CASSLGATNYGYTF.

The table lists this clonotype with a few counts. The gene calls are TRBV6-1 and TRBJ2-2; 14 bases align to TRBD2. Trimming removed 5 bases from V and 2 bases from J; junction bases left unmatched: 7. There are 18 residues in the CDR3. The V gene's germline CDR1 is MNHNS and CDR2 SASEGT. CDR3 bases: TGTGCCAGCAGTAGCGGACTAGCGGGGGGCTTAAACACCGGGGAGCTGTTTTTT. Protein product: CASSSGLAGGLNTGELFF.